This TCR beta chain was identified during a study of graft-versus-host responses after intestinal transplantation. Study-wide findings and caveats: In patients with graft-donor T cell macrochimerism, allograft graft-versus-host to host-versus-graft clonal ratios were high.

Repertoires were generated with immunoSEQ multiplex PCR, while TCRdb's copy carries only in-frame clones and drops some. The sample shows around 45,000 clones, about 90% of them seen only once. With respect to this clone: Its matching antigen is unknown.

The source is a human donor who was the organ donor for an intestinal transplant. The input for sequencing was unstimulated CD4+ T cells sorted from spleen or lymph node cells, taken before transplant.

Here the CDR3 reads CASSQAQGNEQFF. The CDR3, as DNA: TGTGCCAGCAGCCAAGCCCAGGGTAATGAGCAGTTCTTC. This chain uses TRBV6-6 with TRBJ2-1, with D possibly TRBD1 on 5 matching bases. Trimming took off 6 bases at V and 7 bases at J, with 13 bases between the two ends. The V gene's germline CDR1 is MNHNY and CDR2 SVGAGI (reference sequence). CDR3 length: 13 amino acids.